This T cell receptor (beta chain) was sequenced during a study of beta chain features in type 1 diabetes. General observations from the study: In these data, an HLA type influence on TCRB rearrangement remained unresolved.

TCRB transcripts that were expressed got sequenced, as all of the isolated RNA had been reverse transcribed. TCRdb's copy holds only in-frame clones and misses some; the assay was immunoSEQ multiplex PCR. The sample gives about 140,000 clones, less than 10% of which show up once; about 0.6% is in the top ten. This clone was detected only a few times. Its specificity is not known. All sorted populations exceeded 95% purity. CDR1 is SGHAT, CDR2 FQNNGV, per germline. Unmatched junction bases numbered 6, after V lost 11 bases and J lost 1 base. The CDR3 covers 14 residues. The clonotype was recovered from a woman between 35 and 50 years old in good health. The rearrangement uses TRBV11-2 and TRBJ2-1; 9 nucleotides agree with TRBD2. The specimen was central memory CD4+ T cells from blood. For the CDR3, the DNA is TGTGCCGTTCGGCTAGCGGGGTCCTACAATGAGCAGTTCTTC. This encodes CAVRLAGSYNEQFF.